This T cell receptor beta chain was observed in a study of cytomegalovirus exposure and HLA in healthy donors. Overall study: The study's early data release held tens of millions of unique TCRs from HLA-typed donors. General observations from the study: A later analysis reportedly identified an Asian-associated ancestry cluster as carrying fewer N-insertions than the roughly 670-donor mean. Researchers reported in a later analysis that a missense DCLRE1C variant was tied to TCR beta V- and J-gene trimming.

This clone was detected many times. Its target is unknown. Primers: 60 Vbeta forward and 13 Jbeta reverse. The table came from immunoSEQ multiplex PCR; TCRdb's copy has only in-frame clones and leaves some out. The repertoire holds about 84,000 clones, about three quarters seen once, with approximately 2.7% in the top ten. The germline V gene encodes CDR1 MNHNY and CDR2 SVGAGI (reference sequence). This CDR3 contains 14 residues. J was trimmed by 0 bases and V by 6 bases; bases with no gene match: 3. This cohort consisted of healthy bone marrow donors. The origin of this receptor is a male donor in good health and CMV-seropositive. Sequencing was done on a sample of PBMCs. The chain couples TRBV6-6 to TRBJ1-1; 8 bases map to TRBD1. CDR3 nucleotide sequence: TGTGCCAGCAGGGACAGGGACTTGAACACTGAAGCTTTCTTT. Its translation: CASRDRDLNTEAFF.